The 22 T cell receptor beta chains given below trace back to one sample, sequenced in a study of PD-1 blockade in mismatch repair-deficient tumors (dated by TCRdb to between 2016 and 2019). What these receptors recognize is not known. Library prep was done by the immunoSEQ multiplex PCR assay. TCRdb mirrors the immuneACCESS table, restricted to in-frame sequences. Some clones are absent from its copies; in checked studies, under half trace to an unresolved V gene, and the reason for the others is unknown. The sample has several thousand clones on record, more than 85% of them singletons. The ten largest clones represent roughly 14% of the sample. Taken with the paper, the label for time point translates to: roughly 11-day in vitro stimulation with candidate mutation-associated neoantigen peptide 1. This specimen was cells cultured in vitro, taken from a patient treated with pembrolizumab. These receptors all come from an adult with mismatch repair-deficient cancer.

This clone was seen once. The chain links TRBV19 to TRBJ1-3; D remains unclear. Germline V gene data show CDR1 as LNHDA and CDR2 as SQIVND (reference sequence). CDR3 length equals 18 residues. V was clipped by 3 bases and J by 0 bases, with 18 bases between them. The CDR3 sequence is CASSIFEGMGSSGNTIYF. CDR3 in DNA: TGTGCCAGTAGTATCTTCGAGGGTATGGGGTCCTCTGGAAACACCATATATTTT.

J is TRBJ1-5 and V is TRBV28, with 8 bases identical to TRBD1. The CDR3 contains 14 residues. V trimming: 3 bases; J trimming: 5 bases; junction bases outside the gene matches: 3. The germline gives CDR1 MDHEN, CDR2 SYDVKM. CDR3 sequence reads: CASSLRQGHQPQHF. CDR3 nucleotides: TGTGCCAGCAGTTTGAGACAGGGGCATCAGCCCCAGCATTTT.

V and J are TRBV7-2 and TRBJ1-2; 8 bases fit TRBD1. V lost 5 bases, J lost 0 bases, and 2 bases stayed unmatched. Germline V gene sequence: CDR1 SGHTA, CDR2 FQGNSA. The CDR3 is made up of 14 amino acids. The CDR3 is CASSDRGTNYGYTF. CDR3 sequence (DNA): TGTGCCAGCAGCGACAGGGGTACTAACTATGGCTACACCTTC.

The chain joins TRBV5-1 to TRBJ2-5; D not resolved. CDR3 size: 14 residues. From germline, CDR1 is SGHRS and CDR2 YFSETQ. The V end lost 0 bases, the J end lost 3 bases, and 9 bases lay between the germline ends. The DNA for the CDR3 is TGCGCCAGCAGCTTGGTGACAAGCAAAGAGACCCAGTACTTC. This translates into CASSLVTSKETQYF.

The V and J genes are TRBV19 and TRBJ2-1, with 8 bases matching TRBD2. This CDR3 region has 15 residues. Trimming at V came to 1 base and at J to 8 bases, leaving 7 bases not matched to a gene. Germline loops: CDR1 LNHDA, CDR2 SQIVND (reference sequence). CDR3 bases: TGTGCCAGTAGTATAGGAAGCGGGAGAATACATGAGCAGTTCTTC. This translates into CASSIGSGRIHEQFF.

This clone was found once. The rearrangement links TRBV27 to TRBJ2-7, with D unclear. The V gene's germline CDR1 is MNHEY and CDR2 SMNVEV (reference sequence). V was trimmed by 0 bases and J by 4 bases, leaving 10 bases between them. CDR3 size: 14 residues. CDR3 in amino acids: CASSLSLTPYEQYF. In nucleotides, the CDR3 is TGTGCCAGCAGTTTATCGTTGACACCGTACGAGCAGTACTTC.

The V and J genes are TRBV2 and TRBJ1-1, with TRBD1 matching 7 bases. V was pared by 8 bases and J by 7 bases, with 10 bases of the junction left unmatched. The germline V gene encodes CDR1 SNHLY and CDR2 FYNNEI. This CDR3 has 13 residues. CDR3 coding DNA: TGTGCCAGCCCTGCGAAGGGACAGCGTGAAGCTTTCTTT. This encodes CASPAKGQREAFF.

This chain uses TRBV2 with TRBJ2-1; the D gene is possibly TRBD2 (6 bases). V was cut by 7 bases and J by 1 base, with 14 bases left in between. This CDR3 is built from 15 residues. From germline, CDR1 is SNHLY and CDR2 FYNNEI. In DNA form, the CDR3 reads TGTGCCAGCAACCAACTAGCAGGGTCCTACAATGAGCAGTTCTTC. It encodes CASNQLAGSYNEQFF.

The chain uses TRBV10-3 and TRBJ2-7, with D possibly TRBD1 on 6 matching bases. Trimming removed 2 bases from V and 3 bases from J, with 8 bases in between. This CDR3 is built from 13 residues. CDR1 and CDR2 from the germline V gene are ENHRY and SYGVKD. CDR3 in amino acids: CAISETGSYEQYF. DNA for the CDR3: TGTGCCATCAGTGAGACAGGGAGCTACGAGCAGTACTTC.

This clone was found a few times. The chain carries TRBV10-3 and TRBJ2-1, with TRBD2 matching 10 bases. V lost 0 bases to trimming and J lost 8 bases; unmatched junction nucleotides: 13. CDR1 is ENHRY, CDR2 SYGVKD, per germline. The length of the CDR3 is 18 residues. The CDR3 protein is CAISESSASSGRKDEQFF. In DNA, the CDR3 is TGTGCCATCAGTGAGTCATCGGCATCTAGCGGGAGAAAGGATGAGCAGTTCTTC.

The gene calls are TRBV7-2 and TRBJ2-1, with TRBD2 identical over 9 bases. J gave up 5 bases and V 5 bases, and 13 bases lay outside the gene matches. The CDR3 is 17 amino acids. Looked up from germline, CDR1 is SGHTA and CDR2 is FQGNSA. The CDR3 protein is CASSPTYLAGSHNEQFF. In nucleotides, the CDR3 is TGTGCCAGCAGCCCTACTTATCTAGCGGGATCGCACAATGAGCAGTTCTTC.

The sample holds one count of this clone. The gene calls are TRBV2 and TRBJ2-5, with 11 bases fitting TRBD2. V was pared by 8 bases and J by 2 bases, with 1 base of the junction left unmatched. Germline values: CDR1 SNHLY, CDR2 FYNNEI. This CDR3 has 13 residues. The CDR3 DNA sequence: TGTGCCAGCGGGACTAGCGGACAAGAGACCCAGTACTTC. Translation: CASGTSGQETQYF.

This clone has a handful of counts. The DNA of the CDR3 is TGTGCCTGGAGTGTATCTGGGACAGGGAAATCACCCCTCCACTTT. It yields the protein CAWSVSGTGKSPLHF. The genes are TRBV30 and TRBJ1-6; 9 nucleotides match TRBD1. Trimming removed 0 bases from V and 10 bases from J; junction bases left unmatched: 7. The CDR3 loop spans 15 amino acids. Germline loops: CDR1 GTSNPN, CDR2 SVGIG (reference sequence).

The chain links TRBV7-9 to TRBJ1-2; D not resolved. This CDR3 region has 13 residues. The ends were cut back, 5 bases at V and 2 bases at J, with 9 bases in the middle. Germline V gene data show CDR1 as SEHNR and CDR2 as FQNEAQ (reference sequence). In nucleotides, the CDR3 is TGTGCCAGCAGCGCGGCGGCAAACTATGGCTACACCTTC. This translates into CASSAAANYGYTF. Complete variable domain (other parts from reference TRBV7-9 and TRBJ1-2): DTGVSQNPRHKITKRGQNVTFRCDPISEHNRLYWYRQTLGQGPEFLTYFQNEAQLEKSRLLSDRFSAERPKGSFSTLEIQRTEQGDSAMYLCASSAAANYGYTFGSGTRLTVV.

The chain is built from TRBV19 and TRBJ2-7; 9 nucleotides agree with TRBD2. CDR3 size: 15 residues. Trimming cost V 6 bases and J 5 bases; bases outside gene matches: 11. Germline loops: CDR1 LNHDA, CDR2 SQIVND (reference sequence). CDR3 nucleotide sequence: TGTGCCAGTAGGGACCTTAGCGGGAGTAGCAACGAGCAGTACTTC. Translation: CASRDLSGSSNEQYF.

The rearrangement uses TRBV5-6 and TRBJ2-3; the D gene is possibly TRBD1 (6 bases). With 2 bases removed from V and 1 base from J, the gap between germline ends came to 11 bases. CDR1 is SGHDT and CDR2 is YYEEEE in the germline V gene. The CDR3 is 15 amino acids. CDR3 coding DNA: TGTGCCAGCAGCTTAGGGGGACGGGGCACAGATACGCAGTATTTT. Translated: CASSLGGRGTDTQYF.

This rearrangement joins TRBV9 to TRBJ2-3; D not resolved. V was pared by 4 bases and J by 2 bases, with 20 bases between. Germline loops: CDR1 SGDLS, CDR2 YYNGEE. The CDR3 is 17 residues long. DNA for the CDR3: TGTGCCAGCAGCCCGAGAGAAGGTGTAAGCCTCACAGATACGCAGTATTTT. Translated, it gives CASSPREGVSLTDTQYF.

The chain recombines TRBV5-1 with TRBJ2-5; 8 bases fit TRBD2. Germline V gene lookup returns CDR1 SGHRS and CDR2 YFSETQ. The CDR3 spans 14 residues. V shed 4 bases, J shed 8 bases, and the junction held 10 bases outside the gene matches. CDR3 nucleotide sequence: TGCGCCAGCAGCACGGGGGGGTCTCTCATAACCCAGTACTTC. Translated, it gives CASSTGGSLITQYF.

The chain couples TRBV7-9 to TRBJ2-7; the D gene is possibly TRBD1 (6 bases). The CDR3 spans 15 residues. Germline-derived CDR1 and CDR2 are SEHNR and FQNEAQ (reference sequence). V was clipped by 5 bases and J by 1 base, with 15 bases between them. The CDR3 bases are TGTGCCAGCAGCCGTGGCAGGGGAATATCCTACGAGCAGTACTTC. It encodes CASSRGRGISYEQYF.

V usage is TRBV23-1 and J usage is TRBJ1-1, with 10 bases that match TRBD1. TRBV23-1 is an open reading frame whose function is uncertain. V shed 7 bases and J 7 bases; nucleotides not matched to a gene: 6. This CDR3 region has 13 residues. For the CDR3, the DNA is TGCGCCAGCACGGCCCGGGACAGGGGTGAAGCTTTCTTT. The encoded protein is CASTARDRGEAFF.

The V gene is TRBV7-9, the J gene TRBJ2-1; 13 bases are shared with TRBD2. The CDR3 extends over 14 amino acids. The germline CDR1 and CDR2 sequences are SEHNR and FQNEAQ (reference sequence). The trim removed 8 bases at V and 7 bases at J, leaving 5 bases unmatched. The CDR3 region has the DNA TGTGCCAGCGGACTAGCGGGAGTTCGGAATGAGCAGTTCTTC. Residues: CASGLAGVRNEQFF.

The V and J genes are TRBV2 and TRBJ2-7; 11 bases fit TRBD2. This CDR3 is built from 15 residues. The V gene end was trimmed by 3 bases and the J gene end by 3 bases; junction bases not matched to a gene: 4. CDR1 SNHLY and CDR2 FYNNEI come from the germline V gene. The CDR3 bases are TGTGCCAGCAGTGACCCCGGGACTAGCGGCTACGAGCAGTACTTC. This codes for CASSDPGTSGYEQYF.